Presented here are 24 T cell receptor beta chains from one specimen sequenced in a study of metastatic and nonmetastatic thyroid tumors. Patients underwent thyroid surgery, and none had received any treatment before it. TCRdb re-called clones via MiXCR from the PCR reads. The repertoire includes over 50,000 clones, 25% to 35% of them detected once, and roughly 15% sits in the top ten. Sequencing input: blood. The origin of the receptors is a female donor with papillary thyroid cancer or a benign thyroid nodule (not recorded which). Some clones in this sample may be carry-over from other donors' samples.

This clone was counted a few times. Sequence at one end of the junction differs from germline and may be a read error. V gene TRBV6-1 combines with J gene TRBJ1-3; D remains unclear. Germline V gives CDR1 MNHNS, CDR2 SASEGT. This CDR3 region has 14 residues. CDR3 nucleotides: TGTGCCATCCTTGGGCTCAACTCTGGAGACACCATATATTTT. This sequence encodes CAILGLNSGDTIYF.

V gene TRBV18 combines with J gene TRBJ2-2; 7 bases agree with TRBD1. The V gene's germline CDR1 is KGHSH and CDR2 LQKENI. The CDR3 is 13 residues long. Losses at the gene ends were 8 bases for V and 7 bases for J; bases not matched to a gene: 7. In DNA, the CDR3 is TGTGCCAGCGCGACAGGGCTTGACGGGGAGCTGTTTTTT. Amino acid sequence: CASATGLDGELFF.

The J gene is TRBJ1-2, the V gene TRBV19, with a tentative D call TRBD1 (6 bases). The germline V and J ends were trimmed by 7 bases and 5 bases, with 14 bases remaining between them. This CDR3 comprises 13 residues. Germline assignment: CDR1 LNHDA and CDR2 SQIVND (reference sequence). The CDR3 DNA follows: TGTGCCAGTAAGGATGGAACAGGGTATGGCTACACCTTC. Its translation is CASKDGTGYGYTF. The whole variable domain, filled in from reference TRBV19 and TRBJ1-2, reads DGGITQSPKYLFRKEGQNVTLSCEQNLNHDAMYWYRQDPGQGLRLIYYSQIVNDFQKGDIAEGYSVSREKKESFPLTVTSAQKNPTAFYLCASKDGTGYGYTFGSGTRLTVV.

In this sample, this clone turned up many times. A much larger clone is a single base away; this may be a read error. Within the sample, other DNA sequences also encode this same CDR3. V gene TRBV24-1 combines with J gene TRBJ2-3, with 7 bases aligning to TRBD1. CDR1 and CDR2 from the germline V gene are KGHDR and SFDVKD. The CDR3 has 14 amino acids. CDR3 sequence (DNA): TGTGCCACCACAGACAGGGAGAGGACAGATACGCAGTACTTT. This codes for CATTDRERTDTQYF.

The table lists this clone with a few counts. V and J are TRBV20-1 and TRBJ2-3; 7 nucleotides match TRBD2. Per germline, CDR1 DFQATT and CDR2 SNEGSKA (reference sequence). Trimming took 3 bases from V and 4 from J; bases not matched to a gene: 10. CDR3 length equals 15 residues. CDR3 amino acids: CSARQGGGRPDTQYF. CDR3 in DNA: TGCAGTGCTAGGCAGGGCGGGGGACGACCAGATACGCAGTATTTT.

This clone was recorded a few times. The rearrangement uses TRBV2 and TRBJ1-5; D is possibly TRBD1 (6 bases). The CDR3 is made up of 13 amino acids. The germline CDR1 and CDR2 sequences are SNHLY and FYNNEI. V was clipped by 6 bases and J by 7 bases, with 13 bases between them. CDR3 region: CASRRRGGQPQHF. CDR3 DNA sequence: TGTGCCAGCAGGAGGAGAGGGGGGCAGCCCCAGCATTTT.

The chain joins TRBV6-2 or TRBV6-3 to TRBJ2-7; D possibly corresponds to TRBD2 (6 bases). CDR1 MNHEY and CDR2 SVGEGT come from the germline V gene. Trimming stripped 2 bases from V and 0 bases from J, with 14 bases between. The CDR3 is 16 amino acids. The CDR3 protein is CASSYAGAGPSYEQYF. The CDR3 DNA is TGTGCCAGCAGTTACGCTGGGGCGGGACCCTCCTACGAGCAGTACTTC.

In its sample, this clone was seen many times. The rearrangement uses TRBV7-9 and TRBJ2-1; D not resolved. Germline V gene sequence: CDR1 SEHNR, CDR2 FQNEAQ (reference sequence). Trimming pared 2 bases from V and 9 bases from J, leaving 14 bases between. CDR3 size: 14 residues. CDR3 sequence reads: CASSLIRRYGEQFF. The CDR3 nucleotides are TGTGCCAGCAGCTTAATTCGGCGATATGGTGAGCAGTTCTTC.

The rearrangement joins TRBV5-1 to TRBJ2-1; D remains unclear. V was shortened by 0 bases and J by 16 bases, with 14 bases between the two germline ends. Germline lookup yields CDR1 SGHRS and CDR2 YFSETQ. The CDR3 has 12 residues. Here the CDR3 DNA reads TGCGCCAGCAGCTTGGTCCCGGGTATGCAATTCTTC. It is translated as CASSLVPGMQFF.

This clone was seen more than once but under ten times. This could be a read error, since a much larger clone is one nucleotide away. Other DNA sequences in this specimen translate into the identical CDR3. V usage is TRBV6-4 and J usage is TRBJ2-3, with 12 bases identical to TRBD2. Germline lookup yields CDR1 MRHNA and CDR2 SNTAGT. Trimming took 3 bases from V and 4 from J; bases not matched to a gene: 2. The CDR3 runs to 15 residues. For the CDR3, the DNA is TGTGCCAGCAGTGAACTAGCGGGGGGTCCAGATACGCAGTATTTT. Its translation: CASSELAGGPDTQYF.

The chain combines TRBV7-9 with TRBJ1-2, with 9 bases aligning to TRBD1. Germline assignment: CDR1 SEHNR and CDR2 FQNEAQ (reference sequence). This CDR3 has 15 residues. With 5 bases clipped from V and 5 bases from J, the junction kept 9 bases outside the gene matches. DNA for the CDR3: TGTGCCAGCAGCGCCCACAGGGGGCAAGGGTATGGCTACACCTTC. Translated: CASSAHRGQGYGYTF.

This clone was detected only a few times. The chain combines TRBV19 with TRBJ2-2, with a possible D match to TRBD1 (6 bases). Germline values: CDR1 LNHDA, CDR2 SQIVND (reference sequence). With 9 bases removed from V and 4 bases from J, the gap between germline ends came to 15 bases. The CDR3 totals 14 residues. CDR3 region: CASNTGYFTGELFF. The CDR3 DNA follows: TGTGCCAGCAATACAGGGTATTTCACCGGGGAGCTGTTTTTT.

This rearrangement joins TRBV24-1 to TRBJ2-7; 7 bases map to TRBD1. Germline V lookup: CDR1 KGHDR, CDR2 SFDVKD. This CDR3 has 14 residues. Trimming removed 3 bases from V and 1 base from J; junction bases left unmatched: 2. This chain's CDR3 is CATSDPGQSYEQYF. Written as DNA, the CDR3 is TGTGCCACCAGTGATCCGGGACAGTCCTACGAGCAGTACTTC.

This clone was counted a few times. The chain combines TRBV6-1 with TRBJ2-7, with D possibly being TRBD1 (6 bases). CDR1 and CDR2 from the germline V gene are MNHNS and SASEGT. V lost 4 bases and J 2 bases, leaving 12 bases between the germline ends. There are 14 residues in the CDR3. CDR3 bases: TGTGCCAGCAGTGGCCGGGACAATCCCTACGAGCAGTACTTC. Translated, it gives CASSGRDNPYEQYF.

V gene TRBV6-1 combines with J gene TRBJ2-2; 10 nucleotides align to TRBD2. V dropped 4 bases and J dropped 4; count of bases not matched to a gene: 9. Germline values: CDR1 MNHNS, CDR2 SASEGT. CDR3 size: 17 residues. This CDR3 is CASSGAGGPEITGELFF. Here the CDR3 DNA reads TGTGCCAGCAGTGGAGCGGGGGGGCCTGAAATCACCGGGGAGCTGTTTTTT.

The chain uses TRBV5-6 and TRBJ2-7; TRBD2 might be the D (5 bases). The CDR3 sequence is 15 residues long. Trimming cost V 2 bases and J 0 bases, with 12 bases left between them. Germline V gene sequence: CDR1 SGHDT, CDR2 YYEEEE. The CDR3 nucleotides are TGTGCCAGCAGCTTCCTAGCCCCGAGCTCCTACGAGCAGTACTTC. It translates to CASSFLAPSSYEQYF.

This sequence joins TRBV15 and TRBJ2-2, with D perhaps matching TRBD2 (6 bases). The V gene's germline CDR1 is LNHNV and CDR2 YYDKDF (reference sequence). The CDR3 runs 16 residues. The V and J ends lost 1 base and 5 bases respectively, with 14 bases between them. This chain's CDR3 is CATSRVGGSGTGELFF. CDR3 nucleotide sequence: TGTGCCACCAGCAGAGTAGGAGGGAGTGGTACCGGGGAGCTGTTTTTT. Based on the CDR3 plus reference TRBV15 and TRBJ2-2, the full variable domain is DAMVIQNPRYQVTQFGKPVTLSCSQTLNHNVMYWYQQKSSQAPKLLFHYYDKDFNNEADTPDNFQSRRPNTSFCFLDIRSPGLGDTAMYLCATSRVGGSGTGELFFGEGSRLTVL.

This clone was counted only a few times. The rearrangement joins TRBV18 to TRBJ2-7; 8 bases fit TRBD2. Germline V gene sequence: CDR1 KGHSH, CDR2 LQKENI. The junction had 9 bases not matched to a gene; V was cut back by 8 bases and J by 0 bases. The CDR3 has 15 amino acids. CDR3 sequence (DNA): TGTGCCAGCCTCTCTGGAGCGGGGGTCTCCTACGAGCAGTACTTC. This translates into CASLSGAGVSYEQYF.

This clone was seen only a few times. The chain has TRBV28 and TRBJ2-7, with 9 positions matching TRBD2. Germline values: CDR1 MDHEN, CDR2 SYDVKM. V was clipped by 5 bases and J by 6 bases; unmatched bases: 8. The CDR3 contains 14 residues. The DNA of the CDR3 is TGTGCCAGCAGTCCGATAGCGGGAGCCTCCGAGCAGTACTTC. It is translated as CASSPIAGASEQYF.

The V gene is TRBV30, the J gene TRBJ1-2; weak D call: TRBD1 (5 bases). CDR3 length: 14 residues. Per germline, CDR1 GTSNPN and CDR2 SVGIG (reference sequence). V was cut by 0 bases and J by 4 bases, with 12 bases left in between. The CDR3 region is CAWSVPGDLYGYTF. The CDR3 DNA follows: TGTGCCTGGAGTGTACCTGGGGACCTCTATGGCTACACCTTC. Combining the CDR3 with reference TRBV30 and TRBJ1-2 gives the whole variable domain SQTIHQWPATLVQPVGSPLSLECTVEGTSNPNLYWYRQAAGRGLQLLFYSVGIGQISSEVPQNLSASRPQDRQFILSSKKLLLSDSGFYLCAWSVPGDLYGYTFGSGTRLTVV.

This clone was detected only a few times. This chain joins TRBV27 and TRBJ2-7; tentative D call: TRBD1 (5 bases). The germline V gene encodes CDR1 MNHEY and CDR2 SMNVEV (reference sequence). The CDR3 runs to 14 residues. V was cut by 0 bases and J by 0 bases, with 6 bases left in between. CDR3 residues: CASSLSTASYEQYF. The CDR3 DNA reads TGTGCCAGCAGTTTATCGACAGCCTCCTACGAGCAGTACTTC.

This clone has only a few counts. The genes are TRBV6-2 or TRBV6-3 and TRBJ1-2; maybe TRBD1 (5 bases). This CDR3 contains 13 residues. Germline V gene lookup returns CDR1 MNHEY and CDR2 SVGEGT. V lost 5 bases to trimming and J lost 8 bases, with 15 bases between them. The CDR3 DNA follows: TGTGCCAGCAGTCTTCAGGGTTACGAGGGCTACACCTTC. It yields the protein CASSLQGYEGYTF.

This clone was seen a handful of times. The genes are TRBV28 and TRBJ2-2; TRBD2 matches at 8 bases. Germline V lookup: CDR1 MDHEN, CDR2 SYDVKM. The CDR3 contains 15 residues. With 6 bases clipped from V and 6 bases from J, the junction kept 9 bases outside the gene matches. The CDR3 sequence: CASSNSGVKAGELFF. For the CDR3, the DNA is TGTGCCAGCAGCAATAGCGGGGTAAAGGCCGGGGAGCTGTTTTTT.

Ten or more counts support this clone. CDR3 loop: CASSFGPQETQYF. DNA for the CDR3: TGTGCCAGCAGCTTCGGACCGCAAGAGACCCAGTACTTC. The chain employs TRBV7-3 and TRBJ2-5, with D unclear. The V and J ends lost 3 bases and 2 bases respectively, with 7 bases between them. The CDR3 length is 13 residues. Germline V gene data show CDR1 as SGHTA and CDR2 as FQGTGA.